A single TCR beta chain is shown here with its context. Patients from Seattle were sampled longitudinally, starting during active infection. Trimming stripped 4 bases from V and 8 bases from J, with 17 bases between. This CDR3 contains 14 residues. Germline CDR1 WNHNN, CDR2 SYGVQD (reference sequence). This record belongs to a study of blood T cell repertoires in COVID-19. At the level of the study: The United States, Italy and Spain provided the acute and convalescent COVID-19 samples. In each case, the material was cDNA or gDNA derived from T cells, B-cell-depleted T cells, or PBMCs.

Authors' analysis steps: Estimation of nucleated cell counts was performed using reference gene primer amplification. Clones were sequenced by immunoSEQ multiplex PCR, and TCRdb holds only the in-frame ones, with some missing. V and J calls and clone size are those listed in that table; D and trimming were worked out from the DNA. The table has 200,000 to 250,000 clones, 80% to 95% seen once; the top ten hold 0.7% to 0.85%. The sample consisted of peripheral blood. The TCR originated in a man aged 55-75 years with COVID-19, enrolled during active disease. The chain has TRBV10-1 and TRBJ1-2; D unclear. The DNA for the CDR3 is TGCGCCAGCAGTGTCTCCCCGGGAGCGGAGGGCTACACCTTC. It codes for CASSVSPGAEGYTF.